Given below is one T cell receptor beta chain in context. The CDR3 has 14 amino acids. V trimming: 6 bases; J trimming: 4 bases; junction bases outside the gene matches: 7. Per germline, CDR1 SGHDT and CDR2 YYEEEE. This entry comes from a study of T cell responses to AZD1222 COVID-19 vaccine. The data were produced by immunoSEQ multiplex PCR, yet TCRdb's version contains in-frame clones alone and is incomplete. The table lists tens of thousands of clones, about 83% of them singletons. The sequencing here drew on peripheral blood, taken on day 0 of AZD1222 vaccination. This TCR came from an adult in good health. The chain couples TRBV5-6 to TRBJ1-2; 9 bases align to TRBD1. CDR3 protein: CASTLGTGLYGYTF. For the CDR3, the DNA is TGTGCCAGCACCCTGGGGACAGGGCTCTATGGCTACACCTTC. The complete variable domain, with remaining parts taken from reference TRBV5-6 and TRBJ1-2, reads DAGVTQSPTHLIKTRGQQVTLRCSPKSGHDTVSWYQQALGQGPQFIFQYYEEEERQRGNFPDRFSGHQFPNYSSELNVNALLLGDSALYLCASTLGTGLYGYTFGSGTRLTVV.